Presented here are 5 T cell receptor beta chains from one specimen sequenced in a study of breast tumors, draining lymph nodes, adjacent tissues. Breast cancer patients provided tissue from their axillary draining lymph nodes. From the multiplex PCR reads, TCRdb called clonotypes with MiXCR, one entry per CDR3 protein. The sample carries about 140,000 distinct CDR3 sequences, over 25% recorded once. The sequenced sample consisted of axillary lymph node tissue. The receptors derive from a female donor with breast cancer. Some clones in this sample may be carry-over from other donors' samples.

This clonotype showed up many times. CDR3 in DNA: TGTGCCAGCATCCTCACGGGGGGGGTACAAGAGACCCAGTACTTC. Its translation: CASILTGGVQETQYF. The rearrangement joins TRBV5-8 to TRBJ2-5, with TRBD2 matching over 8 bases. This CDR3 has 15 residues. Germline values: CDR1 SGHTS, CDR2 YDEGEE. The junction had 9 bases not matched to a gene; V was cut back by 6 bases and J by 2 bases. The variable domain in full, completed from reference TRBV5-8 and TRBJ2-5, reads EAGVTQSPTHLIKTRGQQATLRCSPISGHTSVYWYQQALGLGLQFLLWYDEGEERNRGNFPPRFSGRQFPNYSSELNVNALELEDSALYLCASILTGGVQETQYFGPGTRLLVL.

This clonotype was counted many times. This chain links TRBV6-6 with TRBJ1-5; no definite D call. This CDR3 region has 15 residues. Deletions cut 5 bases from V and 5 bases from J, with 16 bases between. In germline, CDR1 is MNHNY, CDR2 SVGAGI (reference sequence). The DNA of the CDR3 is TGTGCCAGCAGTCACCACCCCCAGACGGATCAGCCCCAGCATTTT. It encodes CASSHHPQTDQPQHF.

In this sample, this clonotype turned up many times. The rearrangement uses TRBV24-1 and TRBJ2-3, with 12 bases lining up with TRBD2. CDR3 length: 16 amino acids. The germline V gene encodes CDR1 KGHDR and CDR2 SFDVKD. J was trimmed by 3 bases and V by 9 bases; bases with no gene match: 9. This CDR3 reads CATGKGLAGGTDTQYF. The CDR3 DNA follows: TGTGCCACCGGCAAGGGGCTAGCGGGGGGGACAGATACGCAGTATTTT.

Ten or more counts support this clonotype. The rearrangement joins TRBV6-6 to TRBJ2-2; 8 nucleotides match TRBD2. The CDR3 length is 15 residues. CDR1 is MNHNY, CDR2 SVGAGI, per germline (reference sequence). The V gene end was trimmed by 4 bases and the J gene end by 6 bases; junction bases not matched to a gene: 7. The CDR3 spells CASSSAGEGAGELFF. The CDR3 DNA follows: TGTGCCAGCAGTTCAGCGGGGGAGGGGGCCGGGGAGCTGTTTTTT.

As to this clonotype: A single base separates this from a much larger clone, so it may be a read error. The genes are TRBV27 and TRBJ2-7; weak D call: TRBD1 (6 bases). With 2 bases removed from V and 5 bases from J, the gap between germline ends came to 13 bases. Germline V gene sequence: CDR1 MNHEY, CDR2 SMNVEV (reference sequence). CDR3 length: 14 residues. The CDR3: CASSLQGRVDEQYF. CDR3 in DNA: TGTGCCAGCAGTTTACAGGGGCGGGTGGACGAGCAGTACTTC.